Presented here are 26 T cell receptor beta chains from one specimen sequenced in a study of blood T cell repertoires in COVID-19. Assay: immunoSEQ multiplex PCR; the TCRdb copy retains only in-frame clones and omits some. The sample yields under 200,000 clones, around 80% seen once. What was sequenced was PBMCs or T cells enriched from blood (not recorded which). These receptor sequences come from a woman in her forties or fifties in a cohort exposed to, infected with or recovered from COVID-19 (not recorded which).

The V and J genes are TRBV28 and TRBJ2-1; perhaps TRBD2 as D (5 bases). Trimming shortened V by 4 bases and J by 9 bases, and 10 bases separated the two germline ends. The CDR3 sequence is 12 residues long. The V gene's germline CDR1 is MDHEN and CDR2 SYDVKM. CDR3 DNA sequence: TGTGCCAGCAGTTCCGGTGGGAGTGAGCAGTTCTTC. Translated, it gives CASSSGGSEQFF.

The rearrangement joins TRBV9 to TRBJ2-2; the match to TRBD2 covers 10 bases. This CDR3 is 16 amino acids long. The germline V gene encodes CDR1 SGDLS and CDR2 YYNGEE. Germline trimming cut 4 bases from V and 2 bases from J; bases unmatched to any gene: 5. In nucleotides, the CDR3 is TGTGCCAGCAGCTTCCGGACTAGCGGCAACACCGGGGAGCTGTTTTTT. Translated, it gives CASSFRTSGNTGELFF.

This chain uses TRBV5-4 with TRBJ1-1; D remains ambiguous. V was clipped by 6 bases and J by 4 bases, with 10 bases between them. Germline V gene lookup returns CDR1 SGHNT and CDR2 YYREEE (reference sequence). The CDR3 runs to 12 residues. CDR3 sequence: CASIDRGTEAFF. The CDR3, as DNA: TGTGCCAGCATTGACCGGGGCACTGAAGCTTTCTTT.

This chain links TRBV5-6 with TRBJ2-2; D call uncertain. Per germline, CDR1 SGHDT and CDR2 YYEEEE. The CDR3 sequence is 16 residues long. V was clipped by 4 bases and J by 8 bases, with 21 bases between them. The CDR3 DNA sequence: TGTGCCAGCAGCCCAGTTCAATCTTACAGTCGTGGGGAGCTGTTTTTT. This translates into CASSPVQSYSRGELFF.

This chain uses TRBV6-5 with TRBJ1-2, with a tentative D call TRBD1 (6 bases). The V gene lost 2 bases and the J gene lost 6 bases, with 16 bases spanning the gap. Per the germline V gene, CDR1 is MNHEY and CDR2 is SVGAGI. The CDR3 is 15 amino acids. The CDR3 loop reads CASSYAGGTDDGYTF. Here the CDR3 DNA reads TGTGCCAGCAGTTACGCGGGGGGCACTGACGATGGCTACACCTTC.

The V call is TRBV28, the J call TRBJ1-1, with TRBD1 matching 8 bases. CDR3 size: 18 residues. Germline V gene data show CDR1 as MDHEN and CDR2 as SYDVKM. Losses at the gene ends were 5 bases for V and 1 base for J; bases not matched to a gene: 15. The CDR3 region is CASSPHRGTYTGNTEAFF. CDR3 coding DNA: TGTGCCAGCAGTCCTCACAGGGGGACCTATACGGGGAACACTGAAGCTTTCTTT.

The CDR3 loop is CASSPLDRGYSGNTIYF. DNA of the CDR3: TGTGCCAGTAGTCCGCTGGACAGGGGGTACTCTGGAAACACCATATATTTT. The chain combines TRBV19 with TRBJ1-3; 10 positions match TRBD1. The CDR3 runs to 17 residues. The V and J ends lost 5 bases and 0 bases, in that order; junction bases with no gene match: 7. Looked up from germline, CDR1 is LNHDA and CDR2 is SQIVND (reference sequence).

The chain has TRBV19 and TRBJ1-5; TRBD1 aligns across 11 bases. CDR3 length: 16 amino acids. CDR1 LNHDA and CDR2 SQIVND come from the germline V gene (reference sequence). V lost 4 bases to trimming and J lost 7 bases; unmatched junction nucleotides: 9. The CDR3 region is CASSTSRDRGVQPQHF. CDR3 nucleotide sequence: TGTGCCAGTAGTACTTCCCGGGACAGGGGGGTACAGCCCCAGCATTTT.

The V gene is TRBV14, the J gene TRBJ2-3; 7 bases map to TRBD1. The CDR3 covers 14 residues. With V trimmed by 4 bases and J by 4 bases, 5 bases remained unmatched. From germline, CDR1 is SGHDN and CDR2 FVKESK. In DNA form, the CDR3 reads TGTGCCAGCAGCCGCAGACAGGGAGCAGATACGCAGTATTTT. This translates into CASSRRQGADTQYF.

The rearrangement links TRBV7-2 to TRBJ2-3; 12 nucleotides line up with TRBD2. J lost 8 bases, V lost 5 bases, and 11 bases had no gene match. The CDR3 extends over 16 amino acids. Germline loops: CDR1 SGHTA, CDR2 FQGNSA. This CDR3 is CASSLNLAGGPGTQYF. In nucleotides, the CDR3 is TGTGCCAGCAGCCTCAACCTAGCGGGGGGGCCGGGTACGCAGTATTTT.

CDR3 sequence: CASSYPDRVDYGYTF. CDR3 DNA: TGTGCCAGCAGTTACCCGGACAGGGTTGACTATGGCTACACCTTC. The chain employs TRBV6-5 and TRBJ1-2; TRBD1 aligns across 8 bases. Germline trimming cut 2 bases from V and 3 bases from J; bases unmatched to any gene: 5. Germline V gene data show CDR1 as MNHEY and CDR2 as SVGAGI. The CDR3 length is 15 residues.

The CDR3 protein is CASTGTGLDNQPQHF. For the CDR3, the DNA is TGCGCCAGCACCGGGACAGGCCTCGACAATCAGCCCCAGCATTTT. This chain joins TRBV10-2 and TRBJ1-5, with 8 positions matching TRBD1. The CDR3 has 15 amino acids. Trimming cost V 7 bases and J 3 bases; bases outside gene matches: 8. Germline V CDR1 and CDR2: WSHSY, SAAADI.

V and J are TRBV7-3 and TRBJ1-4, with TRBD1 matching over 7 bases. CDR1 is SGHTA, CDR2 FQGTGA, per germline. CDR3 length: 15 amino acids. The J segment lost 3 bases and the V segment lost 5 bases, leaving 6 bases of the junction unmatched. CDR3: CASSPTGSANEKLFF. Here the CDR3 DNA reads TGTGCCAGCAGCCCGACAGGGTCGGCTAATGAAAAACTGTTTTTT.

The chain is built from TRBV5-1 and TRBJ1-5; 8 bases map to TRBD1. This CDR3 region has 14 residues. J lost 4 bases, V lost 4 bases, and 4 bases had no gene match. The germline V gene encodes CDR1 SGHRS and CDR2 YFSETQ. CDR3 protein: CASSNGTGNQPQHF. CDR3 nucleotide sequence: TGCGCCAGCAGCAATGGGACAGGAAATCAGCCCCAGCATTTT.

The rearrangement links TRBV9 to TRBJ2-1; 7 bases map to TRBD2. CDR1 SGDLS and CDR2 YYNGEE come from the germline V gene. The J segment lost 6 bases and the V segment lost 3 bases, leaving 12 bases of the junction unmatched. CDR3 length equals 16 residues. CDR3 nucleotides: TGTGCCAGCAGCGGTTTTGGCGGGAGTAGGGGCAATGAGCAGTTCTTC. Translated, it gives CASSGFGGSRGNEQFF.

The chain combines TRBV3-1 (or the pseudogene TRBV3-2) with TRBJ2-1, with 7 nucleotides matching TRBD2. The germline gives CDR1 LGHDT, CDR2 YNNKEL (reference sequence). This CDR3 comprises 14 residues. J was trimmed by 9 bases and V by 7 bases; bases with no gene match: 12. CDR3 DNA: TGTGCCAGCAAAGCGGGACTACCCGGGGGTGAGCAGTTCTTC. Amino acid sequence: CASKAGLPGGEQFF.

The V call is TRBV6-6, the J call TRBJ1-1; maybe TRBD1 (5 bases). Germline assignment: CDR1 MNHNY and CDR2 SVGAGI (reference sequence). V dropped 2 bases and J dropped 2 bases, with 9 bases sitting between them. The CDR3 loop spans 14 amino acids. The CDR3 nucleotides are TGTGCCAGCAGTTACCCCGGGGGTAACACTGAAGCTTTCTTT. As protein: CASSYPGGNTEAFF.

The gene calls are TRBV27 and TRBJ2-5; 12 positions match TRBD2. V lost 6 bases to trimming and J lost 4 bases; unmatched junction nucleotides: 3. This CDR3 contains 14 residues. CDR1 is MNHEY, CDR2 SMNVEV, per germline (reference sequence). CDR3 protein: CASRVLAGGETQYF. As DNA, the CDR3 is TGTGCCAGCAGGGTACTAGCGGGGGGAGAGACCCAGTACTTC.

This clone was seen just once. V usage is TRBV24-1 and J usage is TRBJ2-2; D call uncertain. The CDR3 is made up of 15 amino acids. The germline V gene encodes CDR1 KGHDR and CDR2 SFDVKD. Deletions cut 2 bases from V and 4 bases from J, with 10 bases between. In nucleotides, the CDR3 is TGTGCCACCAGTGATTCAAATGTCCCCACCGGGGAGCTGTTTTTT. The encoded protein is CATSDSNVPTGELFF.

The chain recombines TRBV6-5 with TRBJ1-3; D gene ambiguous. This CDR3 contains 12 residues. The V end was cut by 4 bases, the J end by 2 bases, with 3 bases between. Germline V gene lookup returns CDR1 MNHEY and CDR2 SVGAGI. The CDR3 DNA sequence: TGTGCCAGCAGTTCGGCTGGAAACACCATATATTTT. Its protein is CASSSAGNTIYF.

In its sample, this clone is medium-sized. The V gene is TRBV6-2 or TRBV6-3, the J gene TRBJ2-3; D is uncertain. The germline V and J ends were trimmed by 0 bases and 0 bases, with 4 bases remaining between them. CDR1 and CDR2 (germline): MNHEY, SVGEGT. This CDR3 spans 14 amino acids. The CDR3 bases are TGTGCCAGCAGTTACTCGACTAGCACAGATACGCAGTATTTT. Translated: CASSYSTSTDTQYF.

The chain links TRBV11-3 to TRBJ2-1; 10 bases fit TRBD2. The CDR3 runs to 18 residues. The J segment lost 0 bases and the V segment lost 0 bases, leaving 5 bases of the junction unmatched. Germline V gene data show CDR1 as SGHNT and CDR2 as YENEEA. The CDR3 DNA reads TGTGCCAGCAGCTTAGAACTAGCGGGGCTTGGCTCCTACAATGAGCAGTTCTTC. Amino acid sequence: CASSLELAGLGSYNEQFF.

This chain joins TRBV28 and TRBJ2-4; TRBD1 is a possible D gene (6 bases). In germline, CDR1 is MDHEN, CDR2 SYDVKM. V shed 5 bases and J shed 1 base, with 12 bases lying between them. This CDR3 is 15 amino acids long. CDR3 region: CASSPQGIAKNIQYF. CDR3 nucleotides: TGTGCCAGCAGTCCCCAGGGGATCGCCAAAAACATTCAGTACTTC.

The V call is TRBV5-1, the J call TRBJ1-1, with 7 positions matching TRBD1. Trimming removed 4 bases from V and 3 bases from J; junction bases left unmatched: 9. The germline CDR1 and CDR2 sequences are SGHRS and YFSETQ. The CDR3 is 15 residues long. The CDR3: CASSPGAGGDTEAFF. The CDR3 DNA reads TGCGCCAGCAGCCCGGGGGCAGGGGGAGACACTGAAGCTTTCTTT.

The CDR3 DNA is TGTGCCAGCAGTTCACAAGGGGACAATCAGCCCCAGCATTTT. Encoded protein: CASSSQGDNQPQHF. This chain links TRBV27 with TRBJ1-5, with a tentative D call TRBD1 (5 bases). The CDR3 is 14 amino acids. V was clipped by 4 bases and J by 3 bases, with 10 bases between them. Germline CDR1 and CDR2: MNHEY and SMNVEV (reference sequence).

V and J are TRBV28 and TRBJ2-2, with D possibly TRBD2 on 5 matching bases. Germline V gene sequence: CDR1 MDHEN, CDR2 SYDVKM. This CDR3 spans 14 amino acids. The V gene lost 6 bases and the J gene lost 3 bases, with 11 bases spanning the gap. The CDR3 DNA reads TGTGCCAGCAGCTCCCGGGGTCACACCGGGGAGCTGTTTTTT. Residues: CASSSRGHTGELFF. Filled out from reference TRBV28 and TRBJ2-2, the complete variable domain reads DVKVTQSSRYLVKRTGEKVFLECVQDMDHENMFWYRQDPGLGLRLIYFSYDVKMKEKGDIPEGYSVSREKKERFSLILESASTNQTSMYLCASSSRGHTGELFFGEGSRLTVL.